These T cell receptor beta chains were read from a single sample in a study of blood T cell repertoires in COVID-19. This table comes from immunoSEQ multiplex PCR, and its TCRdb copy is limited to in-frame clones, with some not included. The sample has tens of thousands of clones, approximately 79% seen once. The specimen sequenced was peripheral blood. These receptors were obtained from a man between 60 and 75 years old with acute or convalescent COVID-19. Both conserved end residues are part of each CDR3. Fields, in order: V gene, clone size, J gene, D gene, CDR3 protein, CDR3 DNA. D genes are given only for firm matches. Clone size is not always given. Where it is, it says once, few, many or a class for expanded clones.

v_gene: TRBV10-3
abundance: -
j_gene: TRBJ1-4
d_gene: -
CDR3aa: CAIRTAGDEKLFF
CDR3nt: TGTGCCATCAGGACAGCAGGGGATGAAAAACTGTTTTTT

v_gene: TRBV19
abundance: -
j_gene: TRBJ1-5
d_gene: TRBD1
CDR3aa: CASTMGRDRDQPQHF
CDR3nt: TGTGCCAGTACGATGGGCAGGGACAGGGATCAGCCCCAGCATTTT

v_gene: TRBV5-4
abundance: -
j_gene: TRBJ1-1
d_gene: TRBD1
CDR3aa: CASSLGEQGEAFF
CDR3nt: TGTGCCAGCAGCTTGGGGGAACAGGGGGAAGCTTTCTTT

v_gene: TRBV15
abundance: -
j_gene: TRBJ2-5
d_gene: TRBD1
CDR3aa: CATSRDGWTGFQETQYF
CDR3nt: TGTGCCACCAGCAGAGATGGATGGACAGGGTTCCAAGAGACCCAGTACTTC

v_gene: TRBV19
abundance: -
j_gene: TRBJ1-5
d_gene: TRBD1
CDR3aa: CASSMTGEQPQHF
CDR3nt: TGTGCCAGTAGTATGACAGGGGAACAGCCCCAGCATTTT

v_gene: TRBV14
abundance: once
j_gene: TRBJ2-5
d_gene: -
CDR3aa: CASARGLQETQYF
CDR3nt: TGTGCCAGCGCAAGGGGTCTCCAAGAGACCCAGTACTTC

v_gene: TRBV18
abundance: -
j_gene: TRBJ2-6
d_gene: -
CDR3aa: CASSSLTDTSSGANVLTF
CDR3nt: TGTGCCAGCTCATCCCTGACAGACACGAGCTCTGGGGCCAACGTCCTGACTTTC

v_gene: TRBV4-1
abundance: -
j_gene: TRBJ1-2
d_gene: -
CDR3aa: CASSLSRQGSVGYTF
CDR3nt: TGCGCCAGCAGCCTGTCGAGGCAGGGGTCGGTTGGCTACACCTTC

v_gene: TRBV4-2
abundance: -
j_gene: TRBJ2-3
d_gene: TRBD2
CDR3aa: CASSQDVASGSTDTQYF
CDR3nt: TGTGCCAGCAGCCAAGATGTGGCTAGCGGTAGCACAGATACGCAGTATTTT

v_gene: TRBV18
abundance: -
j_gene: TRBJ1-1
d_gene: -
CDR3aa: CASSPYRDEAFF
CDR3nt: TGTGCCAGCTCACCTTATCGGGATGAAGCTTTCTTT

v_gene: TRBV4-1
abundance: -
j_gene: TRBJ1-3
d_gene: -
CDR3aa: CASSQTQDSGNTIYF
CDR3nt: TGCGCCAGCAGCCAGACACAGGACTCTGGAAACACCATATATTTT

v_gene: TRBV19
abundance: -
j_gene: TRBJ2-7
d_gene: TRBD1
CDR3aa: CASSNDPGQTWGEQYF
CDR3nt: TGTGCCAGTAGTAACGACCCGGGACAGACATGGGGCGAGCAGTACTTC

v_gene: TRBV7-9
abundance: -
j_gene: TRBJ1-5
d_gene: -
CDR3aa: CASSPDSGGQPQHF
CDR3nt: TGTGCCAGCAGCCCCGACAGTGGAGGGCAGCCCCAGCATTTT

v_gene: TRBV2
abundance: few
j_gene: TRBJ2-7
d_gene: TRBD2
CDR3aa: CASSISGGPGDEQYF
CDR3nt: TGTGCCAGCAGTATTAGCGGGGGACCGGGTGACGAGCAGTACTTC

v_gene: TRBV2
abundance: -
j_gene: TRBJ1-4
d_gene: -
CDR3aa: CASTLREINEKLFF
CDR3nt: TGTGCCAGCACCCTCCGGGAGATTAATGAAAAACTGTTTTTT

v_gene: TRBV5-1
abundance: once
j_gene: TRBJ1-1
d_gene: TRBD1
CDR3aa: CASSPRTGNTEAFF
CDR3nt: TGCGCCAGCAGCCCGAGGACAGGGAACACTGAAGCTTTCTTT

v_gene: TRBV9
abundance: -
j_gene: TRBJ1-5
d_gene: TRBD1
CDR3aa: CASSAGGGNQPQHF
CDR3nt: TGTGCCAGCAGCGCAGGGGGAGGCAATCAGCCCCAGCATTTT

v_gene: TRBV19
abundance: -
j_gene: TRBJ1-1
d_gene: TRBD1
CDR3aa: CASSNPRQGIAFF
CDR3nt: TGTGCCAGTAGTAACCCCCGACAGGGGATAGCTTTCTTT